This record concerns one T cell receptor beta chain sequence. Its antigen is unknown. The protocol was immunoSEQ multiplex PCR, while the TCRdb copy is restricted to in-frame clones and leaves out a portion. The sample holds 150,000 to 160,000 clones, over 90% seen once. This record belongs to a study of T cell responses to AZD1222 COVID-19 vaccine. Study-wide points: Baseline antibody screening turned up just a handful of seropositive AZD1222 recipients. Spike-wide coverage was observed for vaccine-associated CD4 TCRs, with dominant responses at 160-218 and 743-854. Clonal diversity was possibly underestimated, and white British individuals and females predominated among donors.

Trimming removed 1 base from V and 4 bases from J, with 8 bases in between. From germline, CDR1 is MGHRA and CDR2 YSYEKL. CDR3 length equals 13 residues. The chain joins TRBV4-1 to TRBJ2-7; TRBD1 might be the D (6 bases). This receptor was taken from an adult who received the AZD1222 COVID-19 vaccine. The sequenced sample was peripheral blood, obtained 28 days after the second AZD1222 dose. CDR3 sequence reads: CASSQVGQYEQYF. The CDR3 DNA sequence: TGCGCCAGCAGCCAAGTAGGACAGTACGAGCAGTACTTC.